This TCR beta chain is drawn from a study of blood T cell repertoires in COVID-19. The CDR3 has 14 residues. The germline V gene encodes CDR1 SGHDN and CDR2 FVKESK. V lost 4 bases and J 3 bases, leaving 12 bases between the germline ends. Original analysis: How many nucleated cells were present was estimated from reference gene primer amplification. Some clones are missing from TCRdb's copy, which holds only in-frame ones; the method was immunoSEQ multiplex PCR. The V and J calls and clone size come from that table; D and trimming were worked out from the DNA. The sample lists 200,000 to 300,000 clones, roughly 83% occurring once. This clone was counted between two and nine times.

The source is a woman aged 50 to 60 who had recovered from COVID-19. Sequenced: PBMCs or T cells enriched from blood (not recorded which). The V call is TRBV14, the J call TRBJ2-5; TRBD2 might be the D (6 bases). The CDR3 here is CASSRDWIKETQYF. CDR3 in DNA: TGTGCCAGCAGCCGGGACTGGATTAAAGAGACCCAGTACTTC.